This passage covers 27 T cell receptor beta chains from one sample sequenced in a study of memory CD8 T cells in hepatitis C reinfection. Using immunoSEQ multiplex PCR, the repertoire was profiled, and TCRdb retains in-frame clones only, with some absent. The sample has 40,000 to 45,000 clones; 85% to 90% are singletons. Stated time point: peak reinfection, 3 to 8 weeks after reinfection detection. TCR sequencing was done directly ex vivo on sorted cells, without expansion in vitro. The sequenced sample consisted of naive CD8+ T cells sorted from blood. The receptors shown here come from a man aged 18 to 30 with hepatitis C virus infection.

The chain combines TRBV7-6 with TRBJ2-7; the match to TRBD2 covers 16 bases. Looked up from germline, CDR1 is SGHVS and CDR2 is FNYEAQ. The ends lost 5 bases at V and 2 bases at J; junction bases unmatched: 9. The CDR3 runs 18 residues. CDR3 loop: CASSPGLAGGPNAYEQYF. The CDR3 nucleotides are TGTGCCAGCAGCCCGGGACTAGCGGGAGGGCCTAACGCCTACGAGCAGTACTTC.

The CDR3 DNA is TGCGCCAGCAGCTTGTTTTCGGGAGGGCCCTACAATGAGCAGTTCTTC. Translating gives CASSLFSGGPYNEQFF. The chain couples TRBV5-1 to TRBJ2-1; 8 bases align to TRBD2. The CDR3 extends over 16 amino acids. Germline V gives CDR1 SGHRS, CDR2 YFSETQ. After removal of 1 base from V and 2 bases from J, the junction contained 5 bases not matched to a gene. The full variable domain, completed using reference TRBV5-1 and TRBJ2-1, is KAGVTQTPRYLIKTRGQQVTLSCSPISGHRSVSWYQQTPGQGLQFLFEYFSETQRNKGNFPGRFSGRQFSNSRSEMNVSTLELGDSALYLCASSLFSGGPYNEQFFGPGTRLTVL.

The chain uses TRBV19 and TRBJ2-1; 10 nucleotides align to TRBD2. Germline CDR1 LNHDA, CDR2 SQIVND (reference sequence). V gave up 5 bases and J gave up 6 bases; unmatched junction bases: 4. The CDR3 is made up of 14 amino acids. DNA of the CDR3: TGTGCCAGTAGTTGGACTAGCGGCCCCAATGAGCAGTTCTTC. It yields the protein CASSWTSGPNEQFF.

V gene TRBV6-5 combines with J gene TRBJ1-5, with D tentatively TRBD1 (6 bases). Germline CDR1 is MNHEY and CDR2 is SVGAGI. The CDR3 consists of 13 residues. Trimming stripped 7 bases from V and 5 bases from J, with 12 bases between. The CDR3 region is CASNWAGDQPQHF. CDR3 DNA sequence: TGTGCCAGCAATTGGGCAGGGGATCAGCCCCAGCATTTT.

The chain couples TRBV6-1 to TRBJ2-7; 7 nucleotides match TRBD2. This CDR3 comprises 13 residues. The germline CDR1 and CDR2 sequences are MNHNS and SASEGT. Trimming removed 3 bases from V and 3 bases from J; junction bases left unmatched: 2. CDR3: CASSERGSYEQYV. The CDR3 DNA follows: TGTGCCAGCAGTGAGCGGGGGAGCTACGAGCAGTACGTC.

The chain has TRBV5-1 and TRBJ1-2; TRBD1 aligns across 7 bases. Germline CDR1 is SGHRS and CDR2 is YFSETQ. The J segment lost 0 bases and the V segment lost 4 bases, leaving 6 bases of the junction unmatched. The CDR3 covers 15 residues. CDR3: CASSPGDSPNYGYTF. CDR3 sequence (DNA): TGCGCCAGCAGCCCGGGGGACAGTCCTAACTATGGCTACACCTTC.

V and J are TRBV13 and TRBJ2-1, with no clear D. The germline V gene has CDR1 PRHDT and CDR2 FYEKMQ (reference sequence). CDR3 length: 16 residues. V was trimmed by 5 bases and J by 3 bases, leaving 17 bases between them. The CDR3: CASSQTTRPGYNEQFF. CDR3 nucleotides: TGTGCCAGCAGCCAAACGACTCGCCCTGGCTACAATGAGCAGTTCTTC.

The V gene is TRBV4-1, the J gene TRBJ2-5; 10 nucleotides agree with TRBD2. Germline CDR1 MGHRA, CDR2 YSYEKL. With V trimmed by 2 bases and J by 5 bases, 8 bases remained unmatched. The CDR3 is 16 residues long. CDR3 in amino acids: CASSQRGTSVWETQYF. CDR3 DNA sequence: TGCGCCAGCAGCCAAAGGGGGACTAGCGTATGGGAGACCCAGTACTTC.

The rearrangement uses TRBV4-2 and TRBJ1-1, with D possibly matching TRBD1 (5 bases). The CDR3 sequence is 14 residues long. Trimming removed 3 bases from V and 2 bases from J, with 10 bases in between. Germline lookup yields CDR1 LGHNA and CDR2 YNFKEQ. Here the CDR3 reads CASSQGGTNTEAFF. The DNA for the CDR3 is TGTGCCAGCAGCCAGGGGGGGACCAACACTGAAGCTTTCTTT.

This clone was seen just once. The chain combines TRBV4-1 with TRBJ2-4, with 10 bases aligning to TRBD2. CDR1 MGHRA and CDR2 YSYEKL come from the germline V gene. Losses at the gene ends were 0 bases for V and 7 bases for J; bases not matched to a gene: 9. CDR3 length: 17 amino acids. The CDR3 DNA is TGCGCCAGCAGCCAAGATCCTTCTAGCGGGAGAAGGAACATTCAGTACTTC. It yields the protein CASSQDPSSGRRNIQYF.

The V call is TRBV4-1, the J call TRBJ2-5; the match to TRBD2 covers 11 bases. The end of the DNA fits TRBJ2-7 better, so the J call may be wrong. This CDR3 region has 15 residues. Germline CDR1 is MGHRA and CDR2 is YSYEKL. The CDR3 coding sequence is TGCGCCAGCAGCCAAGGACTAGCGGGATCATACGAGCAGTACTTC. Translating gives CASSQGLAGSYEQYF.

The DNA for the CDR3 is TGTGCCAGCAAATTTGGACTGTCCGCAGAGACCCAGTACTTC. It encodes CASKFGLSAETQYF. The chain combines TRBV27 with TRBJ2-5, with D perhaps TRBD2 (5 bases). CDR1 is MNHEY and CDR2 is SMNVEV in the germline V gene (reference sequence). The V end lost 7 bases, the J end lost 4 bases, and 16 bases lay between the germline ends. CDR3 size: 14 residues.

The rearrangement links TRBV28 to TRBJ1-1; TRBD1 matches 7 bases. Germline V gene lookup returns CDR1 MDHEN and CDR2 SYDVKM. This CDR3 has 16 residues. Germline trimming cut 6 bases from V and 6 bases from J; bases unmatched to any gene: 16. For the CDR3, the DNA is TGTGCCAGCAGCCAACAGGGTACCTGGGGGACAGCTGAAGCTTTCTTT. It yields the protein CASSQQGTWGTAEAFF. The whole variable domain, filled in from reference TRBV28 and TRBJ1-1, reads DVKVTQSSRYLVKRTGEKVFLECVQDMDHENMFWYRQDPGLGLRLIYFSYDVKMKEKGDIPEGYSVSREKKERFSLILESASTNQTSMYLCASSQQGTWGTAEAFFGQGTRLTVV.

The V and J genes are TRBV4-1 and TRBJ1-1; D gene unclear. The CDR3 totals 15 residues. With 5 bases removed from V and 3 bases from J, the gap between germline ends came to 16 bases. Germline V CDR1 and CDR2: MGHRA, YSYEKL. The CDR3, as DNA: TGCGCCAGCAGCACGGGTTCAGTGGGAGACACTGAAGCTTTCTTT. Its translation: CASSTGSVGDTEAFF.

In its sample, this clone was seen once. The V and J genes are TRBV27 and TRBJ1-1; D unclear. V was clipped by 5 bases and J by 5 bases, with 9 bases between them. This CDR3 contains 12 residues. CDR1 MNHEY and CDR2 SMNVEV come from the germline V gene (reference sequence). CDR3 sequence: CASSGSGTEAFF. The CDR3 DNA reads TGTGCCAGCAGTGGATCGGGGACTGAAGCTTTCTTT.

The rearrangement uses TRBV7-9 and TRBJ1-3, with D unclear. The CDR3 has 17 residues. Germline values: CDR1 SEHNR, CDR2 FQNEAQ (reference sequence). Trimming removed 5 bases at V and 4 bases at J, with 21 bases between. CDR3: CASSPPLGNRGGNTIYF. The CDR3 nucleotides are TGTGCCAGCAGCCCCCCCCTGGGGAACCGGGGAGGAAACACCATATATTTT.

The V and J genes are TRBV9 and TRBJ2-5; TRBD1 aligns across 9 bases. The CDR3 runs to 15 residues. V lost 1 base to trimming and J lost 5 bases; unmatched junction nucleotides: 6. Germline V lookup: CDR1 SGDLS, CDR2 YYNGEE. CDR3 nucleotides: TGTGCCAGCAGCGTATATGGACAGGGGTTTGAGACCCAGTACTTC. It specifies CASSVYGQGFETQYF.

The chain links TRBV10-2 to TRBJ2-5; 11 nucleotides line up with TRBD2. The CDR3 consists of 19 residues. Germline values: CDR1 WSHSY, CDR2 SAAADI. Trimming cost V 4 bases and J 2 bases; bases outside gene matches: 15. CDR3 protein: CASSAGLKTSGVYQETQYF. CDR3 nucleotide sequence: TGCGCCAGCAGTGCTGGCCTTAAGACTAGCGGGGTATATCAAGAGACCCAGTACTTC.

V and J are TRBV6-5 and TRBJ1-1; 8 nucleotides line up with TRBD1. Germline V gives CDR1 MNHEY, CDR2 SVGAGI. Trimming took 2 bases from V and 4 from J; bases not matched to a gene: 3. The CDR3 length is 14 residues. CDR3 coding DNA: TGTGCCAGCAGTTACCAGGGGGCGCCCACTGAAGCTTTCTTT. Protein product: CASSYQGAPTEAFF.

This chain joins TRBV7-8 and TRBJ2-3; 8 bases align to TRBD1. Germline V gene lookup returns CDR1 SGHVS and CDR2 FQNEAQ. V lost 1 base to trimming and J lost 3 bases; unmatched junction nucleotides: 6. The CDR3 contains 16 residues. CDR3 residues: CASSLEAGGMTDTQYF. CDR3 DNA sequence: TGTGCCAGCAGCTTAGAGGCAGGGGGCATGACAGATACGCAGTATTTT.

The chain is built from TRBV9 and TRBJ2-1; D uncertain. Germline V gene sequence: CDR1 SGDLS, CDR2 YYNGEE. The V and J ends lost 3 bases and 6 bases respectively, with 7 bases between them. This CDR3 region has 12 residues. CDR3 sequence: CASSEESNEQFF. The DNA for the CDR3 is TGTGCCAGCAGCGAGGAGAGCAATGAGCAGTTCTTC.

The rearrangement joins TRBV19 to TRBJ1-1, with a weak D call TRBD1 (5 bases). Trimming removed 6 bases at V and 4 bases at J, with 18 bases between. CDR3 size: 15 residues. The germline gives CDR1 LNHDA, CDR2 SQIVND (reference sequence). In DNA, the CDR3 is TGTGCCAGTAGCCCCTCAGGGTCGGGGGTCACTGAAGCTTTCTTT. Protein: CASSPSGSGVTEAFF.

This clone was counted a few times. V gene TRBV4-1 combines with J gene TRBJ1-4; 7 bases agree with TRBD1. With 3 bases clipped from V and 0 bases from J, the junction kept 7 bases outside the gene matches. This CDR3 is built from 17 residues. Germline V CDR1 and CDR2: MGHRA, YSYEKL. The CDR3, as DNA: TGCGCCAGCAGCCACCGACAGGGAACTACAACTAATGAAAAACTGTTTTTT. This translates into CASSHRQGTTTNEKLFF.

This clone appeared a single time. The genes are TRBV27 and TRBJ1-1; D gene ambiguous. Germline lookup yields CDR1 MNHEY and CDR2 SMNVEV (reference sequence). The CDR3 has 14 residues. V dropped 8 bases and J dropped 0 bases, with 13 bases sitting between them. The CDR3 nucleotides read TGTGCCAGCGGCATGCGGGCCGTGAACACTGAAGCTTTCTTT. This encodes CASGMRAVNTEAFF.

The V and J genes are TRBV5-4 and TRBJ2-5; 8 positions agree with TRBD2. The germline V gene encodes CDR1 SGHNT and CDR2 YYREEE (reference sequence). The CDR3 runs to 16 residues. V lost 4 bases, J lost 3 bases, and 11 bases stayed unmatched. DNA for the CDR3: TGTGCCAGCAGCGCATGGGGAGCGGGGGTCAAAGAGACCCAGTACTTC. Its translation: CASSAWGAGVKETQYF.

The rearrangement uses TRBV19 and TRBJ2-5, with a tentative D call TRBD2 (6 bases). V dropped 4 bases and J dropped 2 bases, with 14 bases sitting between them. This CDR3 is built from 15 residues. Looked up from germline, CDR1 is LNHDA and CDR2 is SQIVND (reference sequence). CDR3 region: CASSTLGGPQETQYF. The CDR3 nucleotides read TGTGCCAGTAGTACCCTCGGGGGACCACAAGAGACCCAGTACTTC. The full variable domain, rest sourced from reference TRBV19 and TRBJ2-5, is DGGITQSPKYLFRKEGQNVTLSCEQNLNHDAMYWYRQDPGQGLRLIYYSQIVNDFQKGDIAEGYSVSREKKESFPLTVTSAQKNPTAFYLCASSTLGGPQETQYFGPGTRLLVL.

The chain uses TRBV19 and TRBJ1-5; the D is unclear. This CDR3 contains 13 residues. CDR1 is LNHDA and CDR2 is SQIVND in the germline V gene (reference sequence). V was pared by 7 bases and J by 4 bases, with 11 bases between. The CDR3 region has the DNA TGTGCCAGTACAGTATCACCTAATCAGCCCCAGCATTTT. It specifies CASTVSPNQPQHF. The whole variable domain, filled in from reference TRBV19 and TRBJ1-5, reads DGGITQSPKYLFRKEGQNVTLSCEQNLNHDAMYWYRQDPGQGLRLIYYSQIVNDFQKGDIAEGYSVSREKKESFPLTVTSAQKNPTAFYLCASTVSPNQPQHFGDGTRLSIL.